The rows below give T cell receptor beta chains drawn from one sample of a study of T cells in Graves' hyperthyroidism and ophthalmopathy. One entry per CDR3 protein results from TCRdb running MiXCR on the multiplex PCR reads. This sample has about 380,000 distinct CDR3 sequences, with about 18% found just once. Material: blood. The receptors derive from a man aged 18 to 29 with Graves' ophthalmopathy. Each CDR3 is given with its conserved first and last residue. The order of the fields is D gene, V gene, J gene, clone size, CDR3 DNA, CDR3 protein. D genes are given only for firm matches. Rows give clone size only sometimes, using once, few, many, or a class for an expanded clone.

-	TRBV28	TRBJ2-4	many	TGTGCCAGCAGTCCCGGGTACGAGGGCAAAAACATTCAGTACTTC	CASSPGYEGKNIQYF
TRBD1	TRBV14	TRBJ2-7	many	TGTGCCAGCAGCCACCCGGGACAGGGTATCTACGAGCAGTACTTC	CASSHPGQGIYEQYF
-	TRBV20-1	TRBJ2-3	many	TGCAGTGCTCCCCGCCCGAGGACTTCCACTAGCACAGATACGCAGTATTTT	CSAPRPRTSTSTDTQYF
-	TRBV5-5	TRBJ1-4	-	TGTGCCAGCAGCGTGTACAGCAGCCTTAATGAAAAACTGTTTTTT	CASSVYSSLNEKLFF
-	TRBV2	TRBJ1-5	many	TGTGCCAGCAACCCTTCGGCAAACAGCAATCAGCCCCAGCATTTT	CASNPSANSNQPQHF
TRBD2	TRBV6-1	TRBJ2-3	many	TGTGCCAGCACCCCCCAGCGGGGAATCACAGATACGCAGTATTTT	CASTPQRGITDTQYF
TRBD1	TRBV20-1	TRBJ1-2	many	TGCAGTGCTAGGGTGGGACAGGGGGCCACTGGCTACACCTTC	CSARVGQGATGYTF
-	TRBV4-2	TRBJ1-6	-	TGTGCCAGCAGCCAAGATCCGACAGGCCCCAGATCACCCCTCCACTTT	CASSQDPTGPRSPLHF
TRBD1	TRBV29-1	TRBJ1-2	few	TGCAGCGTTGCGGCCAGGGGGGCCTACACCTTC	CSVAARGAYTF
-	TRBV28	TRBJ1-3	few	TGTGCCAGCCGGGGGGGGCTACCTGGAAACACCATATATTTT	CASRGGLPGNTIYF
TRBD2	TRBV7-3	TRBJ2-1	many	TGTGCCAGCAGCCCCGGCCCCAGGGGGAGCGGGGGGGCAAAGGAGCAGTTCTTC	CASSPGPRGSGGAKEQFF
-	TRBV9	TRBJ2-5	few	TGTGCCAGCAGCGTGGGGGTTGGGGGGCCCGAGACCCAGTACTTC	CASSVGVGGPETQYF
TRBD1	TRBV7-2	TRBJ2-3	many	TGTGCCAGCAGCGTTACTTGGGACAGGGTTTTCGATACGCAGTATTTT	CASSVTWDRVFDTQYF
TRBD1	TRBV12-3/TRBV12-4	TRBJ1-5	many	TGTGCCAGCAGTCGGACAGGGGGCAATCAGCCCCAGCATTTT	CASSRTGGNQPQHF
-	TRBV4-1	TRBJ2-5	-	TGCGCCAGCAGCCAAAGGACCTGGCGAGAGACCCAGTACTTC	CASSQRTWRETQYF
-	TRBV7-9	TRBJ2-4	-	TGTGCCAGCAGCTTAGCGGGGTTAGCCAAAAACATTCAGTACTTC	CASSLAGLAKNIQYF
-	TRBV6-2/TRBV6-3	TRBJ1-5	-	TGTGCCAGCAGTCCCAGGGAGGATCAGCCCCAGCATTTT	CASSPREDQPQHF
TRBD2	TRBV11-2	TRBJ2-3	many	TGTGCCAGCAGTATCCAGGGACTAGCGGGCGGGGATACGCAGTATTTT	CASSIQGLAGGDTQYF
-	TRBV14	TRBJ1-4	-	TGTGCCAGCAGCCAACAACAGGGTTGGAATGAAAAACTGGTTTTT	CASSQQQGWNEKLVF
TRBD2	TRBV20-1	TRBJ2-5	many	TGCAGTGCCCAGTCCGGGACTACCTCAAAAGAGACCCAGTACTTC	CSAQSGTTSKETQYF
TRBD1	TRBV28	TRBJ1-5	many	TGTGCCAGCAGGAGGACAGGTCGAGAGTGGCCCCAGCATTTT	CASRRTGREWPQHF
TRBD2	TRBV19	TRBJ2-7	-	TGTGCCAGTAGTATACCGACTAGCGGGGGCTACGAGCAGTACTTC	CASSIPTSGGYEQYF
-	TRBV28	TRBJ1-5	-	TGTGCCCCGGTGGCCGTTAGCAATCAGCCCCAGCATTTT	CAPVAVSNQPQHF
TRBD2	TRBV10-3	TRBJ2-7	-	TGTGCCACGAGAAGCGGGAATAGGTACGAGCAGTACTTC	CATRSGNRYEQYF
-	TRBV2	TRBJ1-3	many	TGTGCCTCGGTAGGCGTGGAAGGAAACACCATATATTTT	CASVGVEGNTIYF
-	TRBV2	TRBJ2-3	many	TGTGCCAGCAGTGAATCTGGAACAGGGACGCAGTATTTT	CASSESGTGTQYF
TRBD2	TRBV6-1	TRBJ2-3	many	TGTGCCAGCATTATGAATCGGGGGGGGCAAGATACGCAGTATTTT	CASIMNRGGQDTQYF
-	TRBV7-2	TRBJ2-7	few	TGTGCCAGCAGCTTAGTGGCAGGGACCTCCCACGAGCAGTACTTC	CASSLVAGTSHEQYF
-	TRBV10-1	TRBJ2-7	few	TGCGCCAGCAGTGAGTCGGAGGGGGGCCACGAGCAGTACTTC	CASSESEGGHEQYF
TRBD1	TRBV20-1	TRBJ1-2	few	TGCAGTGCTAGAGGCGGGACAGGGGGCGCCTATGGCTACACCTTC	CSARGGTGGAYGYTF
-	TRBV6-1	TRBJ1-5	few	TGTGCCAGCTGGATCGGGGCAGGCAATCAGCCCCAGCATTTT	CASWIGAGNQPQHF
-	TRBV5-4	TRBJ2-7	-	TGTGCCAGCAGCTTTGGTTACGGGGCGTACGAGCAGTACTTC	CASSFGYGAYEQYF
-	TRBV7-9	TRBJ2-1	-	TGTGCCAGCAGCTTAGTTGGCCTAGCGAGAGTAAATGAGCAGTTCTTC	CASSLVGLARVNEQFF
-	TRBV18	TRBJ1-4	many	TGTGCCAGCTCACCGGAAAAGGGTGGAGAAAAACTGTTTTTT	CASSPEKGGEKLFF
TRBD2	TRBV20-1	TRBJ2-3	few	TGCAGTGCTAGAGCCCCCGGGGCTAGCGGGGGTCGAGCGGATACGCAGTATTTT	CSARAPGASGGRADTQYF
-	TRBV27	TRBJ2-7	many	TGTGCCAGCAGTGATGTGAGTCCGGGGTACAAGCAGTACTTC	CASSDVSPGYKQYF
-	TRBV3-1	TRBJ1-2	many	TGTGCCAGCAGCCAAGATCAGTCTGGCTACACCTTC	CASSQDQSGYTF
-	TRBV3-1	TRBJ1-2	few	TGTGCCAGCAGCCAAGACCCCGGGGCAGGGGTTACCTATGGCTACACCTTC	CASSQDPGAGVTYGYTF
-	TRBV6-1	TRBJ1-2	many	TGTGCCAGCAGCTCCGGACGGGGGCTTAGCTATGGCTACACCTTC	CASSSGRGLSYGYTF
TRBD1	TRBV12-3/TRBV12-4	TRBJ1-1	many	TGTGCCAGCAGTTATCGACAGGGACCGAACACTGAAGCTTTCTTT	CASSYRQGPNTEAFF
-	TRBV20-1	TRBJ2-7	-	TGCAGTGCTAGAGGGGTACGGGCTCCGTCTTGGGAAGAGCAGTACTTC	CSARGVRAPSWEEQYF
-	TRBV10-3	TRBJ1-1	-	TGTGCCATCAGTAAAGGGGGGCAGATCACTGAAGCTTTCTTT	CAISKGGQITEAFF
-	TRBV6-5	TRBJ2-3	-	TGTGCCAGCAGTTACGAAGGACAGCCCACAGATACGCAGTATTTT	CASSYEGQPTDTQYF
-	TRBV6-2/TRBV6-3	TRBJ1-6	-	TGTGCCAGCAGCCTATACTGGACAGCTACGAATTCACCCCTCCACTTT	CASSLYWTATNSPLHF
-	TRBV3-1	TRBJ2-3	many	TGTGCCAGCAGCCAAGAATGGGGGGATAGCACAGATACGCAGTATTTT	CASSQEWGDSTDTQYF
TRBD1	TRBV12-3/TRBV12-4	TRBJ1-1	many	TGTGCCAGCAGTTTGGGACAGGCGCCCATGAACACTGAAGCTTTCTTT	CASSLGQAPMNTEAFF
-	TRBV7-2	TRBJ2-5	-	TGTGCCAGCAGCCTCGTTACAGTTCAAGAGACCCAGTACTTC	CASSLVTVQETQYF
-	TRBV12-3/TRBV12-4	TRBJ2-5	many	TGTGCCAGCAGTTTTCCGCGGGAGACCCAGTACTTC	CASSFPRETQYF
TRBD1	TRBV10-3	TRBJ2-7	many	TGTGCCATCAAACCGGGACAGGGCTACGAGCAGTACTTC	CAIKPGQGYEQYF
TRBD1	TRBV12-3/TRBV12-4	TRBJ1-1	many	TGTGCCAGCAGTCAAGGACAGGGGGCGGGAGCTTTCTTT	CASSQGQGAGAFF
TRBD1	TRBV5-1	TRBJ2-3	many	TGCGCCAGCAGCAGGGTACAGGGGGCATCAGATACGCAGTATTTT	CASSRVQGASDTQYF
-	TRBV14	TRBJ2-3	-	TGTGCCAGCAGCCTTCTCCACAGGAGAACAGATACGCAGTATTTT	CASSLLHRRTDTQYF
TRBD1	TRBV9	TRBJ1-2	many	TGTGCCAGCACCGGGACAGGGGGCGGCGGGGGCTATGGCTACACCTTC	CASTGTGGGGGYGYTF
-	TRBV5-6	TRBJ1-1	many	TGTGCCAGCAGTCCCGGGACGGTGAACACTGAAGCTTTCTTT	CASSPGTVNTEAFF
-	TRBV6-1	TRBJ1-5	-	TGTGCCAGCAGTGATTGGGGGTGGGGGTTCGATAGCAATCAGCCCCAGCATTTT	CASSDWGWGFDSNQPQHF
-	TRBV2	TRBJ2-3	many	TGTGCCAGCAGTGTCGGGCTGAGCACAGATACGCAGTATTTT	CASSVGLSTDTQYF